The 15 T cell receptor beta chains below were found in one sample sequenced in a study of blood T cells in healthy people across ages. Then a second PCR, running roughly 7 to 11 cycles, was carried out with a sample-barcoded 5' primer and a J-beta primer mix. TCRdb reanalysed the 5' RACE reads using MiXCR and keeps one entry per CDR3 protein. The sample holds 1.5 million to 2 million distinct CDR3 sequences, about 49% seen once. The sequenced sample consisted of blood. The source of these receptors is a woman aged 40 to 50 in good health.

The chain joins TRBV7-9 to TRBJ1-2, with D uncertain. The germline V gene has CDR1 SEHNR and CDR2 FQNEAQ (reference sequence). This CDR3 region has 12 residues. V lost 1 base to trimming and J lost 7 bases, with 7 bases between them. DNA of the CDR3: TGTGCCAGCAGCTTAGTTCTGAGTGGCTACACCTTC. This translates into CASSLVLSGYTF.

This clonotype has just a few counts. The genes are TRBV7-8 and TRBJ2-6, with D unclear. From germline, CDR1 is SGHVS and CDR2 FQNEAQ. The CDR3 covers 12 residues. Trimming left V 10 bases short and J 0 bases short, with 4 bases between. This CDR3 is CAITSGANVLTF. The CDR3 DNA is TGTGCCATTACCTCTGGGGCCAACGTCCTGACTTTC.

This chain uses TRBV29-1 with TRBJ1-2, with D possibly being TRBD1 (6 bases). CDR1 is SQVTM, CDR2 ANQGSEA, per germline. The V gene lost 5 bases and the J gene lost 3 bases, with 13 bases spanning the gap. This CDR3 is built from 13 residues. Here the CDR3 reads CSVHRAVDYGYTF. The DNA for the CDR3 is TGCAGCGTTCACAGGGCTGTGGACTATGGCTACACCTTC.

This clonotype has a single count. The chain combines TRBV9 with TRBJ1-1; D not resolved. CDR1 and CDR2 from the germline V gene are SGDLS and YYNGEE. The CDR3 consists of 15 residues. Trimming pared 0 bases from V and 6 bases from J, leaving 15 bases between. The DNA for the CDR3 is TGTGCCAGCAGCGTAGTCCCGTCGGCAGAATCTGAAGCTTTCTTT. Residues: CASSVVPSAESEAFF. The full variable domain, its missing parts supplied by reference TRBV9 and TRBJ1-1, is DSGVTQTPKHLITATGQRVTLRCSPRSGDLSVYWYQQSLDQGLQFLIQYYNGEERAKGNILERFSAQQFPDLHSELNLSSLELGDSALYFCASSVVPSAESEAFFGQGTRLTVV.

The chain has TRBV12-3 or TRBV12-4 and TRBJ1-6; 7 bases fit TRBD1. This CDR3 is 13 amino acids long. V was pared by 8 bases and J by 9 bases, with 7 bases of the junction left unmatched. CDR3 bases: TGTGCCAGCTCAGACAGGGAGGGTTCACCCCTCCACTTT. Protein: CASSDREGSPLHF.

The chain carries TRBV7-2 and TRBJ2-7; 9 bases are a match to TRBD1. This CDR3 contains 17 residues. The trim removed 0 bases at V and 1 base at J, leaving 7 bases unmatched. The V gene's germline CDR1 is SGHTA and CDR2 FQGNSA. CDR3 sequence: CASSLARAGTGSYEQYF. The CDR3 nucleotides read TGTGCCAGCAGCTTAGCCAGGGCTGGGACAGGGTCCTACGAGCAGTACTTC.

This chain links TRBV20-1 with TRBJ2-3, with D maybe TRBD1 (6 bases). The CDR3 loop spans 13 amino acids. Trimming pared 4 bases from V and 2 bases from J, leaving 10 bases between. In germline, CDR1 is DFQATT, CDR2 SNEGSKA (reference sequence). As DNA, the CDR3 is TGCAGTGCTACACAGGGCCACACAGATACGCAGTATTTT. It translates to CSATQGHTDTQYF.

This clonotype has a handful of counts. The chain is built from TRBV12-3 or TRBV12-4 and TRBJ2-5; 8 positions agree with TRBD1. This CDR3 comprises 14 residues. V lost 3 bases, J lost 1 base, and 1 base stayed unmatched. The CDR3 nucleotides read TGTGCCAGCAGTTTTCAGGGGGCCCAAGAGACCCAGTACTTC. Translating it yields CASSFQGAQETQYF.

This clonotype was counted only a few times. The chain carries TRBV6-5 and TRBJ2-1; the D gene could be TRBD1 or TRBD2 (6 bases each). Germline values: CDR1 MNHEY, CDR2 SVGAGI. The CDR3 has 18 residues. V shed 0 bases and J shed 0 bases, with 15 bases lying between them. The CDR3 sequence: CASSYSGGGTHSYNEQFF. In DNA form, the CDR3 reads TGTGCCAGCAGTTACTCAGGCGGCGGGACACACTCCTACAATGAGCAGTTCTTC.

The chain links TRBV6-6 to TRBJ2-4; weak D call: TRBD2 (5 bases). The J call may be mistaken, given a closer DNA end match to TRBJ2-5. The CDR3 runs 15 residues. Germline V lookup: CDR1 MNHNY, CDR2 SVGAGI (reference sequence). DNA for the CDR3: TGTGCCAGCAGCCCGTGGACTGACGATTCGAAGACCCAGTACTTC. This sequence encodes CASSPWTDDSKTQYF.

As DNA, the CDR3 is TGCGCCAGCAGCTTGGATGGTAGCGGGGGGGCAGATACGCAGTATTTT. Protein product: CASSLDGSGGADTQYF. The genes are TRBV5-1 and TRBJ2-3; 11 bases match TRBD2. The V and J ends lost 0 bases and 4 bases, in that order; junction bases with no gene match: 4. Germline V gene sequence: CDR1 SGHRS, CDR2 YFSETQ. CDR3 size: 16 residues.

The rearrangement links TRBV6-2 or TRBV6-3 to TRBJ2-5, with D perhaps TRBD1 (5 bases). The closer fit of TRBJ2-7 to the DNA end suggests the J call may be wrong. Germline V CDR1 and CDR2: MNHEY, SVGEGT. This CDR3 contains 14 residues. CDR3 sequence: CASSFEQGPYEQYF. The CDR3 DNA follows: TGTGCCAGCAGTTTCGAGCAGGGTCCCTACGAGCAGTACTTC.

The J gene is TRBJ2-5, the V gene TRBV7-9; D uncertain. Germline CDR1 reads SEHNR; CDR2 reads FQNEAQ (reference sequence). CDR3 length: 15 amino acids. With 1 base removed from V and 5 bases from J, the gap between germline ends came to 14 bases. The CDR3 sequence is CASSLGPGKFETQYF. In DNA form, the CDR3 reads TGTGCCAGCAGCTTAGGACCTGGGAAGTTCGAGACCCAGTACTTC.

CDR3 nucleotides: TGTGCCAGCAGCCATCCAAGGACCCAGTACTTC. Translated, it gives CASSHPRTQYF. The chain couples TRBV5-6 to TRBJ2-5; D unresolved. CDR1 and CDR2 from the germline V gene are SGHDT and YYEEEE. The length of the CDR3 is 11 residues. Deletions cut 4 bases from V and 7 bases from J, with 8 bases between.

This clonotype has only a few counts. The chain is built from TRBV5-5 and TRBJ2-7; D tentatively fits TRBD1 or TRBD2 (5 bases each). Judging by the DNA end, TRBJ2-5 fits better; the J call may be wrong. The CDR3 covers 14 residues. Germline loops: CDR1 SGHKS, CDR2 YYEKEE (reference sequence). The CDR3 sequence is CASSPGAREETQYF. The CDR3 coding sequence is TGTGCCAGCAGCCCGGGCGCCAGGGAGGAGACCCAGTACTTC.